One and the same sample provided the 6 T cell receptor beta chains below, sequenced in a study of blood T cell repertoires in COVID-19. The table came from immunoSEQ multiplex PCR; TCRdb's copy has only in-frame clones and leaves some out. This sample has 170,000 or so clones, with 60% to 80% found just once. The source material was peripheral blood. These receptors came from a woman in her seventies with acute or convalescent COVID-19.

The rearrangement uses TRBV7-9 and TRBJ1-5; TRBD1 matches 8 bases. Germline loops: CDR1 SEHNR, CDR2 FQNEAQ (reference sequence). Trimming took 8 bases from V and 4 from J; bases not matched to a gene: 4. The CDR3 has 13 amino acids. In DNA, the CDR3 is TGTGCCAGCGGACAGGGTGTGAATCAGCCCCAGCATTTT. Amino acids: CASGQGVNQPQHF.

For the CDR3, the DNA is TGTGCCAGCAGCTTGGGTTTAGGGGGTAATTCACCCCTCCACTTT. It yields the protein CASSLGLGGNSPLHF. The genes are TRBV5-4 and TRBJ1-6; a weak D match, TRBD1 (6 bases). The germline V gene has CDR1 SGHNT and CDR2 YYREEE (reference sequence). This CDR3 is 15 amino acids long. Trimming pared 0 bases from V and 6 bases from J, leaving 10 bases between.

This rearrangement joins TRBV2 to TRBJ1-4; the D gene is possibly TRBD1 (5 bases). Trimming removed 5 bases at V and 3 bases at J, with 16 bases between. The CDR3 length is 16 residues. CDR1 is SNHLY and CDR2 is FYNNEI in the germline V gene. CDR3: CASSWTLAVANEKLFF. CDR3 nucleotide sequence: TGTGCCAGCAGTTGGACACTAGCTGTGGCTAATGAAAAACTGTTTTTT.

The V gene is TRBV5-5, the J gene TRBJ2-1; tentative D call: TRBD2 (6 bases). This CDR3 is built from 16 residues. V lost 2 bases to trimming and J lost 9 bases, with 21 bases between them. Germline CDR1 and CDR2: SGHKS and YYEKEE (reference sequence). CDR3 sequence: CASSFSSGGLSSEQFF. In nucleotides, the CDR3 is TGTGCCAGCAGCTTCTCCTCCGGGGGACTGAGTAGTGAGCAGTTCTTC. The complete variable domain, with remaining parts taken from reference TRBV5-5 and TRBJ2-1, reads DAGVTQSPTHLIKTRGQQVTLRCSPISGHKSVSWYQQVLGQGPQFIFQYYEKEERGRGNFPDRFSARQFPNYSSELNVNALLLGDSALYLCASSFSSGGLSSEQFFGPGTRLTVL.

This chain joins TRBV19 and TRBJ2-7; tentative D call: TRBD1 (5 bases). CDR3 length: 14 residues. Trimming left V 4 bases short and J 2 bases short, with 12 bases between. The germline V gene has CDR1 LNHDA and CDR2 SQIVND (reference sequence). This CDR3 is CASSTTVSAYEQYF. As DNA, the CDR3 is TGTGCCAGTAGTACGACAGTTTCGGCCTACGAGCAGTACTTC.

This rearrangement joins TRBV14 to TRBJ2-2; 11 bases fit TRBD2. The V segment lost 3 bases and the J segment 3 bases; nucleotides outside the gene matches: 15. Per germline, CDR1 SGHDN and CDR2 FVKESK. CDR3 length: 20 amino acids. The CDR3 spells CASSHALRASGRRDTGELFF. The CDR3 bases are TGTGCCAGCAGCCACGCACTCCGGGCTAGCGGGAGGAGGGACACCGGGGAGCTGTTTTTT.